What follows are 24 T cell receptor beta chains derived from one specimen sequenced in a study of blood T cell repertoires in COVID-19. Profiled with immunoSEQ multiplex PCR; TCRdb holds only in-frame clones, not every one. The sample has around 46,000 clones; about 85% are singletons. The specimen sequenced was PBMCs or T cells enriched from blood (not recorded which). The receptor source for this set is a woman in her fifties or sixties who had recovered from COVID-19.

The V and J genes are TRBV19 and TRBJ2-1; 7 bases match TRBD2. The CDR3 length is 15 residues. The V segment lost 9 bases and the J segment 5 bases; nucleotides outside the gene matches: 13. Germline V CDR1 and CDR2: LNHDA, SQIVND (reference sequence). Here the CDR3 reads CASGRRYPRNNEQFF. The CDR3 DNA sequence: TGTGCCAGCGGGAGGCGGTACCCGAGAAACAATGAGCAGTTCTTC.

CDR3 nucleotide sequence: TGTGCCAGCTCACCAGACACAGGGTATGGGGATGAGCAGTTCTTC. Its protein product is CASSPDTGYGDEQFF. V and J are TRBV18 and TRBJ2-1; possible D gene TRBD1, 6 bases. From germline, CDR1 is KGHSH and CDR2 LQKENI. V lost 2 bases, J lost 8 bases, and 16 bases lay in between. CDR3 size: 15 residues. Filled out from reference TRBV18 and TRBJ2-1, the complete variable domain reads NAGVMQNPRHLVRRRGQEARLRCSPMKGHSHVYWYRQLPEEGLKFMVYLQKENIIDESGMPKERFSAEFPKEGPSILRIQQVVRGDSAAYFCASSPDTGYGDEQFFGPGTRLTVL.

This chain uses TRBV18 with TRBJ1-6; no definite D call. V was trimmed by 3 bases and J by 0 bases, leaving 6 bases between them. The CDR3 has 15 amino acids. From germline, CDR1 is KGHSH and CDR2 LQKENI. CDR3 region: CASSPWSSYNSPLHF. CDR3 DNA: TGTGCCAGCTCACCGTGGAGCTCCTATAATTCACCCCTCCACTTT.

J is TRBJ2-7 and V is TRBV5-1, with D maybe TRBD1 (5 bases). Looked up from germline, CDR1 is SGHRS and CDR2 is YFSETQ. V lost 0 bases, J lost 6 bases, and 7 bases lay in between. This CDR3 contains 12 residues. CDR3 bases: TGCGCCAGCAGCTTGGCTGACAGCGAGCAGTACTTC. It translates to CASSLADSEQYF.

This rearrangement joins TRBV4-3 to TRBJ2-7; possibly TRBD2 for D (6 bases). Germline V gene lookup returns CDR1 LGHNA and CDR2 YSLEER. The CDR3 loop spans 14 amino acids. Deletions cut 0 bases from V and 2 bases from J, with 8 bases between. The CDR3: CASSQDGRTYEQYF. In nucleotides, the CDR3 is TGCGCCAGCAGCCAAGATGGGAGGACCTACGAGCAGTACTTC.

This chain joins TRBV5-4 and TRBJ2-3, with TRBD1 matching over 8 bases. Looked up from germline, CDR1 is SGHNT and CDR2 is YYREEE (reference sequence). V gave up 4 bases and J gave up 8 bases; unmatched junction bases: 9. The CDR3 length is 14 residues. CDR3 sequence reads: CASSIQTGAGTQYF. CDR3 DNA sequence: TGTGCCAGCAGCATCCAGACAGGGGCGGGTACGCAGTATTTT.

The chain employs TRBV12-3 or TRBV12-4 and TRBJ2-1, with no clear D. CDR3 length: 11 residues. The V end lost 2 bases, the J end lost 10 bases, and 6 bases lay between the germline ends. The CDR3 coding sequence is TGTGCCAGCAGTTTAATACAAGAGCAGTTCTTC. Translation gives CASSLIQEQFF.

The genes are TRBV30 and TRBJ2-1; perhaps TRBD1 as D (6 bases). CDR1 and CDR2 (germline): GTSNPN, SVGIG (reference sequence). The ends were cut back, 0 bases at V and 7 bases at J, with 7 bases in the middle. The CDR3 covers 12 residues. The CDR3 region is CAWSVRGNEQFF. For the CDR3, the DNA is TGTGCCTGGAGTGTAAGGGGGAATGAGCAGTTCTTC.

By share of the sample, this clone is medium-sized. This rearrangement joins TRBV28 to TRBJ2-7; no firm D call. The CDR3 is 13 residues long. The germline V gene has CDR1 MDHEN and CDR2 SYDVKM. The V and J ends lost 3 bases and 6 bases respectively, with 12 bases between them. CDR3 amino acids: CASSFFTGAEQYF. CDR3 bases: TGTGCCAGCAGTTTTTTTACTGGTGCCGAGCAGTACTTC.

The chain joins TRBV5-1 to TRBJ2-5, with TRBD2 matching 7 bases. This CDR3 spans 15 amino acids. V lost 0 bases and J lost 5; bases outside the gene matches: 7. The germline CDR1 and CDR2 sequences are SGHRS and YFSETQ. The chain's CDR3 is CASSLGGDYGETQYF. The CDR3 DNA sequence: TGCGCCAGCAGCTTGGGAGGGGACTATGGGGAGACCCAGTACTTC. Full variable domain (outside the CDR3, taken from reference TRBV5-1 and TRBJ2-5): KAGVTQTPRYLIKTRGQQVTLSCSPISGHRSVSWYQQTPGQGLQFLFEYFSETQRNKGNFPGRFSGRQFSNSRSEMNVSTLELGDSALYLCASSLGGDYGETQYFGPGTRLLVL.

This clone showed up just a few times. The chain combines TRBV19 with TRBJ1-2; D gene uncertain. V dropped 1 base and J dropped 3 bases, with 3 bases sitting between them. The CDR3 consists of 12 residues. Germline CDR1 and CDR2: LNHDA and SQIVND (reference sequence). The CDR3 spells CASSIGDYGYTF. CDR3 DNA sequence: TGTGCCAGTAGTATAGGCGACTATGGCTACACCTTC.

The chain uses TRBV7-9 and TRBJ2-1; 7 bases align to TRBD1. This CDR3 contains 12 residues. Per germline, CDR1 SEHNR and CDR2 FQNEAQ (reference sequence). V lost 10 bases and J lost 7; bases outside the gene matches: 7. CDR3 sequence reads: CATQGVGNEQFF. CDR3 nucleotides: TGTGCCACCCAGGGGGTCGGGAATGAGCAGTTCTTC.

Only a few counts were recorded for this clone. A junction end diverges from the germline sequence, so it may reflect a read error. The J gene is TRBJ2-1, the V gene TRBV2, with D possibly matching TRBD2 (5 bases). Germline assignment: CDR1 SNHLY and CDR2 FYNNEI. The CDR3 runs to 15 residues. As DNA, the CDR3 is TGTGCCAGCAGAGGACCTAGCTCGGCCTACGATGAGCAGTTCTTC. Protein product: CASRGPSSAYDEQFF.

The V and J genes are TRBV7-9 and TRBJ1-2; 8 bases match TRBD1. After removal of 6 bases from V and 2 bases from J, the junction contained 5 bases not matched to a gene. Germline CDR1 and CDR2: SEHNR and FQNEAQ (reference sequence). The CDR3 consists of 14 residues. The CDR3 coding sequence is TGTGCCAGCAGTACGGGACAGGTCAACTATGGCTACACCTTC. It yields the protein CASSTGQVNYGYTF.

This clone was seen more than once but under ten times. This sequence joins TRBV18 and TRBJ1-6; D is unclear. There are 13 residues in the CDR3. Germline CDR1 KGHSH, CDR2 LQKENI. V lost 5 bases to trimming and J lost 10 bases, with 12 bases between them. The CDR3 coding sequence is TGTGCCAGCTCAACCGCCGACGGGTCACCCCTCCACTTT. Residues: CASSTADGSPLHF. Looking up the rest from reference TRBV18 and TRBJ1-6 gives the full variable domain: NAGVMQNPRHLVRRRGQEARLRCSPMKGHSHVYWYRQLPEEGLKFMVYLQKENIIDESGMPKERFSAEFPKEGPSILRIQQVVRGDSAAYFCASSTADGSPLHFGNGTRLTVT.

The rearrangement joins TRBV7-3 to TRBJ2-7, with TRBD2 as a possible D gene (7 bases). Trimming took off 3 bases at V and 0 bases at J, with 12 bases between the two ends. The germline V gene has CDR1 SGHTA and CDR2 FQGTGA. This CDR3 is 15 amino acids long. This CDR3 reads CASSFAAGASYEQYF. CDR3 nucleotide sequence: TGTGCCAGCAGCTTCGCGGCGGGGGCCTCCTACGAGCAGTACTTC. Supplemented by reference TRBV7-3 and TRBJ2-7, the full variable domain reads GAGVSQTPSNKVTEKGKYVELRCDPISGHTALYWYRQSLGQGPEFLIYFQGTGAADDSGLPNDRFFAVRPEGSVSTLKIQRTERGDSAVYLCASSFAAGASYEQYFGPGTRLTVT.

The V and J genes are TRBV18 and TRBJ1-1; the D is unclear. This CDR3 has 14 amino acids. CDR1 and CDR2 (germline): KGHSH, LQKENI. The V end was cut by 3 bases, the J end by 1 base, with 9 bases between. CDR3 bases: TGTGCCAGCTCACCGGCAGCGAAGAACACTGAAGCTTTCTTT. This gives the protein CASSPAAKNTEAFF.

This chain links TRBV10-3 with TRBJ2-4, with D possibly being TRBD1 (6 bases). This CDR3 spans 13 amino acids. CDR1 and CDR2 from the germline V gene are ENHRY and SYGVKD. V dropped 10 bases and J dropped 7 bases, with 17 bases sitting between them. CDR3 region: CATRASQGNIQYF. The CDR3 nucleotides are TGTGCCACCCGAGCCTCTCAGGGGAACATTCAGTACTTC.

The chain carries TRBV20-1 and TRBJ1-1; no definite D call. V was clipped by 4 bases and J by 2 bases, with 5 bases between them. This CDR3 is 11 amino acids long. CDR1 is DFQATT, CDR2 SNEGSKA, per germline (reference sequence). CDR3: CSATGNTEAFF. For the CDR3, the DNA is TGCAGTGCTACAGGAAACACTGAAGCTTTCTTT.

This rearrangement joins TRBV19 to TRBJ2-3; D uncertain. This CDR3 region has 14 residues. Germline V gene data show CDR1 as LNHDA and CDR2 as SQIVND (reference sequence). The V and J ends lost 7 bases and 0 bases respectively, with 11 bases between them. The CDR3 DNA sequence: TGTGCCAGTACCTCGAGAATTAGCACAGATACGCAGTATTTT. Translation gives CASTSRISTDTQYF.

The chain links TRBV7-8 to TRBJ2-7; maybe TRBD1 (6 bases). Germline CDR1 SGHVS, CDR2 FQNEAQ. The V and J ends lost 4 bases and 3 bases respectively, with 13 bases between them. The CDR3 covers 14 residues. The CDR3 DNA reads TGTGCCAGCAGCTCTACGGGACAAAGCTACGAGCAGTACTTC. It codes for CASSSTGQSYEQYF.

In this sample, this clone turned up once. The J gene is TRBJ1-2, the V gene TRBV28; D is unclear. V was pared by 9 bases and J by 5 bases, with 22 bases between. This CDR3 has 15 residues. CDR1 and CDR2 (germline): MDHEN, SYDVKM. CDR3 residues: CASTSGVKVPYGYTF. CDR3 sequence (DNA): TGTGCCAGTACGTCCGGGGTTAAGGTCCCTTATGGCTACACCTTC.

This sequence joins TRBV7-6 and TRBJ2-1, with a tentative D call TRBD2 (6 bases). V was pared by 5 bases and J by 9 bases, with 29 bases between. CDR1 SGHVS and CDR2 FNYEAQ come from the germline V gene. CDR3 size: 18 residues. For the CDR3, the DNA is TGTGCCAGCAGCCCCCCCAGGACGGGAGCACCCTTCTCGGTTGAGCAGTTCTTC. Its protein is CASSPPRTGAPFSVEQFF. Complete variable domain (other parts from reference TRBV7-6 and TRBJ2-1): GAGVSQSPRYKVTKRGQDVALRCDPISGHVSLYWYRQALGQGPEFLTYFNYEAQQDKSGLPNDRFSAERPEGSISTLTIQRTEQRDSAMYRCASSPPRTGAPFSVEQFFGPGTRLTVL.

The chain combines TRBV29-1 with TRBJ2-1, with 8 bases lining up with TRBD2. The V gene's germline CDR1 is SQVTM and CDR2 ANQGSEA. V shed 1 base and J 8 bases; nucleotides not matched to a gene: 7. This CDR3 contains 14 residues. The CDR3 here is CSVEVSGREYEQFF. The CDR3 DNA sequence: TGCAGCGTTGAAGTTTCCGGGAGGGAATATGAGCAGTTCTTC.